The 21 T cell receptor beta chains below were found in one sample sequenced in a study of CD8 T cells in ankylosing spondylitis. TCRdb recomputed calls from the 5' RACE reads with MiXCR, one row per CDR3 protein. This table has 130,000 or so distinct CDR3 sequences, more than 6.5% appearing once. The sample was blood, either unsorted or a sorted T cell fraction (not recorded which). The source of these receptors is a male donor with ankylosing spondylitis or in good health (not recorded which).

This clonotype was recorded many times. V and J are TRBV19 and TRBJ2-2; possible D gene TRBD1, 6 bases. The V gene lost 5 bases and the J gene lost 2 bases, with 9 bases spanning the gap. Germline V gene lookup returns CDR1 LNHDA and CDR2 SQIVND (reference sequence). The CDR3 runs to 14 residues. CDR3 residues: CASSVQGNTGELFF. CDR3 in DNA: TGTGCCAGTAGTGTACAGGGCAACACCGGGGAGCTGTTTTTT.

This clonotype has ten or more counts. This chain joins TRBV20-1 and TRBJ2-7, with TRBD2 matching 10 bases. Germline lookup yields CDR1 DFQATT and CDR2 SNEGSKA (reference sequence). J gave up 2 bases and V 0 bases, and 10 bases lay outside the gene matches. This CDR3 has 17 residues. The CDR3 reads CSARDKASGSSPYEQYF. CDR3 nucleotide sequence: TGCAGTGCTAGAGATAAGGCTAGCGGGAGTTCCCCCTACGAGCAGTACTTC.

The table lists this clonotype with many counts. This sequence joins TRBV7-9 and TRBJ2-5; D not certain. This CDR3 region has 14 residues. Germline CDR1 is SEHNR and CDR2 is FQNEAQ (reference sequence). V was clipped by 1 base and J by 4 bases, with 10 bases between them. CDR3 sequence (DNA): TGTGCCAGCAGCTTAGGGGCTGCTCTAGAGACCCAGTACTTC. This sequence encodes CASSLGAALETQYF.

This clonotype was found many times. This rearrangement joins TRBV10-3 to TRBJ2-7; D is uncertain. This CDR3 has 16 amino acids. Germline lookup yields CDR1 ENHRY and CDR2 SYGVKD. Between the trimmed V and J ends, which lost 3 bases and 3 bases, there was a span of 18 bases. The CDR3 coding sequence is TGTGCCATCAGTGACCCTAAAAACCGACCGCACTACGAGCAGTACTTC. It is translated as CAISDPKNRPHYEQYF.

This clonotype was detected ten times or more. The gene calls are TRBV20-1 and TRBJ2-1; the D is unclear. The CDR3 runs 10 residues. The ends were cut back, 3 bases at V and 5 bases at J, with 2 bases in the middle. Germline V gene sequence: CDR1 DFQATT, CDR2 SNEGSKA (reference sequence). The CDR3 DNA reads TGCAGTGCTAGGGACAATGAGCAGTTCTTC. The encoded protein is CSARDNEQFF.

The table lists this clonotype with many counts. In DNA, the CDR3 is TGTGCCAGCAGTTTAGATGGTGCAGGGGTCTACGAGCAGTACTTC. Translated, it gives CASSLDGAGVYEQYF. This chain links TRBV12-3 or TRBV12-4 with TRBJ2-7; TRBD1 might be the D (6 bases). Trimming stripped 1 base from V and 3 bases from J, with 13 bases between. The CDR3 is made up of 15 amino acids.

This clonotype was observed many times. The CDR3 is CASSRPSVGDSGANVLTF. The CDR3 DNA is TGTGCCAGCAGCCGTCCCTCAGTGGGGGACTCTGGGGCCAACGTCCTGACTTTC. The rearrangement uses TRBV7-3 and TRBJ2-6, with D perhaps given as TRBD1 or TRBD2 (5 bases each). The CDR3 is made up of 18 amino acids. The germline V gene encodes CDR1 SGHTA and CDR2 FQGTGA. V was trimmed by 5 bases and J by 0 bases, leaving 17 bases between them.

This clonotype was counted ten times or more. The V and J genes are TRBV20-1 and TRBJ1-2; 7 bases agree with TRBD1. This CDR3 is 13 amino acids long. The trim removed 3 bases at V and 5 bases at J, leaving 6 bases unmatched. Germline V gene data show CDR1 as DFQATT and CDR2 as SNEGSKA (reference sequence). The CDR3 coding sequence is TGCAGTGCTAGTCCCGGGACAGTGTATGGCTACACCTTC. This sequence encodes CSASPGTVYGYTF.

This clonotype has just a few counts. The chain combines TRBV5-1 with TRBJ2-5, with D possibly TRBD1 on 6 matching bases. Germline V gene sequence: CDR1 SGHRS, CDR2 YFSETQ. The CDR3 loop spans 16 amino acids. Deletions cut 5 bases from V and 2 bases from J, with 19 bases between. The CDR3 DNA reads TGCGCCAGCAGGCCCACTCCCGGGACATCTCAAGAGACCCAGTACTTC. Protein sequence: CASRPTPGTSQETQYF.

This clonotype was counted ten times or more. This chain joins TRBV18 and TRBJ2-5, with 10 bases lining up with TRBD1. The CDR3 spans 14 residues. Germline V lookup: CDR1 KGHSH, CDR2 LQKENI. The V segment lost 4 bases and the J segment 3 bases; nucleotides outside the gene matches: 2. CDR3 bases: TGTGCCAGCTCACGGGGACAGGGGAAAGAGACCCAGTACTTC. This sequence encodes CASSRGQGKETQYF.

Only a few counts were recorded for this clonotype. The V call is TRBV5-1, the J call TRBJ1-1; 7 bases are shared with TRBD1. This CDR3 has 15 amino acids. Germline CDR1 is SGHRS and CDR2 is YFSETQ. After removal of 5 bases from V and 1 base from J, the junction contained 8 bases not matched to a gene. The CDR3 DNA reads TGCGCCAGCAGTACCCTGGGACAGCAGAACACTGAAGCTTTCTTT. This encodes CASSTLGQQNTEAFF.

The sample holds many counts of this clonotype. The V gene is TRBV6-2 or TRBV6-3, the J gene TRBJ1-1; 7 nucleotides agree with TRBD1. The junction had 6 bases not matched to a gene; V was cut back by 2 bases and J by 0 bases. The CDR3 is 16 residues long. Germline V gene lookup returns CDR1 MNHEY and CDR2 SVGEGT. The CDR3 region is CASSYPKGQLNTEAFF. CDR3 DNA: TGTGCCAGCAGTTACCCGAAGGGACAGCTGAACACTGAAGCTTTCTTT.

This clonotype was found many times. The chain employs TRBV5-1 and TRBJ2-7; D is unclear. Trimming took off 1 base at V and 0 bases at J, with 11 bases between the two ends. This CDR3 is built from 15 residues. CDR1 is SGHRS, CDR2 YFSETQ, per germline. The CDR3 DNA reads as TGCGCCAGCAGCTTGTTGTCGCGGAACTCCTACGAGCAGTACTTC. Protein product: CASSLLSRNSYEQYF.

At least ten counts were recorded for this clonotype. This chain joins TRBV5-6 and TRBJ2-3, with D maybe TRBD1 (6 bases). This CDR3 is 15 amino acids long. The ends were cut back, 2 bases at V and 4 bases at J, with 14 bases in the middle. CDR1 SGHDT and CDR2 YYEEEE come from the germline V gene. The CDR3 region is CASSFGTIVADTQYF. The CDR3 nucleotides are TGTGCCAGCAGCTTTGGGACAATCGTCGCAGATACGCAGTATTTT.

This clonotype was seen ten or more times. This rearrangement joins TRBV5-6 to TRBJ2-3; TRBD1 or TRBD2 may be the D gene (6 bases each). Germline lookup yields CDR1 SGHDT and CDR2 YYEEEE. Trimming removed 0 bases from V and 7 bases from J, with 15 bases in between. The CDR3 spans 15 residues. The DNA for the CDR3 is TGTGCCAGCAGCTTGGGGGCAGGGGAGGCAAATACGCAGTATTTT. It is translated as CASSLGAGEANTQYF. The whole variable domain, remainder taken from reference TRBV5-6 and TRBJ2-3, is DAGVTQSPTHLIKTRGQQVTLRCSPKSGHDTVSWYQQALGQGPQFIFQYYEEEERQRGNFPDRFSGHQFPNYSSELNVNALLLGDSALYLCASSLGAGEANTQYFGPGTRLTVL.

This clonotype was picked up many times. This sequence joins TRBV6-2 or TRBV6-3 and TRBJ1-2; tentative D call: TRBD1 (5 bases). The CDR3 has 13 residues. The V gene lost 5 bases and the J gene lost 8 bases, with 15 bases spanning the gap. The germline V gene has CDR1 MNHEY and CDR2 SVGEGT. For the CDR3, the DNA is TGTGCCAGCAGTCGTCCGGGGCCAAGGGGCTACACCTTC. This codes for CASSRPGPRGYTF.

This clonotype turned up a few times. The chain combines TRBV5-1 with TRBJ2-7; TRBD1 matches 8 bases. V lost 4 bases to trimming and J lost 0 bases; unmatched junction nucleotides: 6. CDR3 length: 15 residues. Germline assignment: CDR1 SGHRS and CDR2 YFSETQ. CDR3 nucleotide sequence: TGCGCCAGCAGCCCGCACCAGGGGGCCTCCTACGAGCAGTACTTC. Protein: CASSPHQGASYEQYF.

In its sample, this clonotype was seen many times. The CDR3: CASSPRGGKAEAFF. In nucleotides, the CDR3 is TGCGCCAGCAGCCCCCGTGGGGGCAAGGCTGAAGCTTTCTTT. The chain joins TRBV5-1 to TRBJ1-1, with D tentatively TRBD1 (6 bases). The V end lost 4 bases, the J end lost 6 bases, and 16 bases lay between the germline ends. The CDR3 has 14 residues. In germline, CDR1 is SGHRS, CDR2 YFSETQ.

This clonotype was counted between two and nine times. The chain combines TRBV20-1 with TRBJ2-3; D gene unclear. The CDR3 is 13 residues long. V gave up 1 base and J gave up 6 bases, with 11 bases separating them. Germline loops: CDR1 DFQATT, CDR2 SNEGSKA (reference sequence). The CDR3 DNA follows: TGCAGTGCTAGAGTTCACGTGACGGATACGCAGTATTTT. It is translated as CSARVHVTDTQYF.

CDR3 amino acids: CSARKDRGTTGELFF. In DNA, the CDR3 is TGCAGTGCTAGGAAGGACAGGGGCACGACCGGGGAGCTGTTTTTT. The chain is built from TRBV20-1 and TRBJ2-2; 9 positions match TRBD1. Germline CDR1 DFQATT, CDR2 SNEGSKA (reference sequence). The CDR3 length is 15 residues. V shed 3 bases, J shed 5 bases, and the junction held 7 bases outside the gene matches.

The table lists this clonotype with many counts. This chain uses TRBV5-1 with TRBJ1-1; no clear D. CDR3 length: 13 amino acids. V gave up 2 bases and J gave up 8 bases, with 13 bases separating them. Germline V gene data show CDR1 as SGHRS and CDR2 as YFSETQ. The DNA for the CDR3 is TGCGCCAGCAGCTTTGACGTTGCAGGCGAAGCTTTCTTT. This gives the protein CASSFDVAGEAFF. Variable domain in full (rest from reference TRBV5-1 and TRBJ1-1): KAGVTQTPRYLIKTRGQQVTLSCSPISGHRSVSWYQQTPGQGLQFLFEYFSETQRNKGNFPGRFSGRQFSNSRSEMNVSTLELGDSALYLCASSFDVAGEAFFGQGTRLTVV.